The 19 T cell receptor beta chains given below trace back to one sample, sequenced in a study of CD8 T cells in ankylosing spondylitis. Their antigen targets remain unknown. Each CDR3 protein is one row after TCRdb ran MiXCR on the 5' RACE reads. The repertoire holds about 220,000 distinct CDR3 sequences, with around 7.9% as singletons. Findings and limits, study-wide: Typical of ankylosing spondylitis blood, it appeared, was a TCR beta motif of about eight highly homologous variants.

Sequencing was done on a sample of blood, either unsorted or a sorted T cell fraction (not recorded which). The receptors shown here come from a male donor with ankylosing spondylitis.

This clonotype was observed many times. The V gene is TRBV7-9, the J gene TRBJ2-2; the D is unclear. This CDR3 spans 14 amino acids. Between the trimmed V and J ends, which lost 3 bases and 1 base, there was a span of 6 bases. From germline, CDR1 is SEHNR and CDR2 FQNEAQ (reference sequence). Here the CDR3 DNA reads TGTGCCAGCAGCTTCGACATGAACACCGGGGAGCTGTTTTTT. The encoded protein is CASSFDMNTGELFF.

Ten or more counts support this clonotype. The chain has TRBV10-3 and TRBJ2-5; D is perhaps TRBD2 (6 bases). V shed 6 bases and J shed 0 bases, with 11 bases lying between them. CDR1 and CDR2 (germline): ENHRY, SYGVKD. The CDR3 extends over 14 amino acids. The CDR3 reads CAIRTGENQETQYF. CDR3 nucleotides: TGTGCCATCAGGACGGGGGAAAACCAAGAGACCCAGTACTTC.

A remark on this clonotype: A much larger clonotype is one base distant, so this may be a read error. The chain joins TRBV15 to TRBJ1-1; a possible D gene is TRBD1 (6 bases). Trimming left V 6 bases short and J 3 bases short, with 14 bases between. The CDR3 has 14 amino acids. Germline V gives CDR1 LNHNV, CDR2 YYDKDF (reference sequence). CDR3 loop: CATRGGRIYTEAFF. In DNA, the CDR3 is TGTGCCACCAGAGGGGGACGGATATACACTGAAGCTTTCTTT.

This clonotype has ten or more counts. CDR3 nucleotides: TGTGCCAGCAGCACCTCGACTAGCGGGGAGATCTCTAGCACAGATACGCAGTATTTT. Its protein is CASSTSTSGEISSTDTQYF. The chain has TRBV9 and TRBJ2-3; 11 positions match TRBD2. Germline-derived CDR1 and CDR2 are SGDLS and YYNGEE. Trimming cost V 4 bases and J 0 bases; bases outside gene matches: 13. The CDR3 runs to 19 residues.

This clonotype appeared many times. The CDR3 nucleotides read TGTGCCAGCACCCATGGCACCGGGGAGCTGTTTTTT. It translates to CASTHGTGELFF. This chain uses TRBV27 with TRBJ2-2; D remains unclear. Trimming left V 7 bases short and J 4 bases short, with 7 bases between. Germline CDR1 MNHEY, CDR2 SMNVEV (reference sequence). CDR3 length: 12 residues.

V is TRBV7-9 and J is TRBJ2-7, with TRBD1 as a possible D gene (6 bases). Germline V gene lookup returns CDR1 SEHNR and CDR2 FQNEAQ (reference sequence). CDR3 size: 13 residues. V was shortened by 3 bases and J by 2 bases, with 8 bases between the two germline ends. The CDR3 DNA reads as TGTGCCAGCAGCTTGGGACACCCCTACGAGCAGTACTTC. It translates to CASSLGHPYEQYF.

This clonotype was detected many times. V is TRBV25-1 and J is TRBJ2-7, with 7 bases lining up with TRBD1. CDR1 is MGHDK and CDR2 is SYGVNS in the germline V gene. The junction had 5 bases not matched to a gene; V was cut back by 2 bases and J by 4 bases. There are 14 residues in the CDR3. CDR3 protein: CASSEDRVRYEQYF. The CDR3 DNA is TGTGCCAGCAGTGAAGACAGGGTTCGGTACGAGCAGTACTTC.

This clonotype was recorded many times. The chain joins TRBV24-1 to TRBJ2-3, with 12 bases matching TRBD2. Germline CDR1 and CDR2: KGHDR and SFDVKD. Unmatched junction bases numbered 4, after V lost 4 bases and J lost 0 bases. This CDR3 is built from 17 residues. The CDR3 is CATSDRLAGASTDTQYF. CDR3 in DNA: TGTGCCACCAGTGACCGACTAGCGGGGGCTAGCACAGATACGCAGTATTTT.

In regard to this clonotype: A single base separates this from a much larger clone, so it may be a read error. The chain has TRBV4-1 and TRBJ2-2; weak D call: TRBD2 (5 bases). Germline assignment: CDR1 MGHRA and CDR2 YSYEKL. There are 14 residues in the CDR3. The CDR3 region has the DNA TGCGCCAGCAGCGTTCCTGGGTGGTCCGGGGAGCTGTATTTT. Translating it yields CASSVPGWSGELYF.

This clonotype was recorded many times. This chain joins TRBV7-6 and TRBJ2-7; D may correspond to TRBD1 or TRBD2 (5 bases each). This CDR3 spans 17 amino acids. The germline V gene has CDR1 SGHVS and CDR2 FNYEAQ. V lost 5 bases to trimming and J lost 3 bases, with 23 bases between them. DNA of the CDR3: TGTGCCAGCAGCCCCTCAGTCGAGGGGCCGTTCAACTACGAGCAGTACTTC. This sequence encodes CASSPSVEGPFNYEQYF.

A few counts support this clonotype. The gene calls are TRBV29-1 and TRBJ2-5; 9 nucleotides line up with TRBD1. Trimming cost V 6 bases and J 7 bases; bases outside gene matches: 9. Germline CDR1 is SQVTM and CDR2 is ANQGSEA. The CDR3 runs 13 residues. This CDR3 is CSVPRQGEGTQYF. In DNA, the CDR3 is TGCAGCGTGCCCCGACAGGGGGAAGGGACCCAGTACTTC.

This clonotype was counted at least ten times. The chain joins TRBV29-1 to TRBJ2-1; D uncertain. V was pared by 1 base and J by 5 bases, with 9 bases between. Germline CDR1 SQVTM, CDR2 ANQGSEA. The CDR3 loop spans 13 amino acids. CDR3 sequence (DNA): TGCAGCGTTGAAGCTGGCGCCAACAATGAGCAGTTCTTC. The encoded protein is CSVEAGANNEQFF.

This clonotype has a count of ten or more. The chain's CDR3 is CASSQRDRGLLLTEAFF. The CDR3 nucleotides are TGCGCCAGCAGTCAACGGGACAGGGGGCTTCTACTCACTGAAGCTTTCTTT. The rearrangement joins TRBV4-3 to TRBJ1-1; TRBD1 matches at 12 bases. Germline CDR1 reads LGHNA; CDR2 reads YSLEER. V lost 6 bases to trimming and J lost 4 bases; unmatched junction nucleotides: 12. This CDR3 is 17 amino acids long.

This clonotype was seen many times. One junction end disagrees with the germline gene, perhaps due to a read error. V usage is TRBV7-7 and J usage is TRBJ1-3; D is perhaps TRBD1 (5 bases). The CDR3 is 16 residues long. Germline V gene lookup returns CDR1 SSHAT and CDR2 FNYEAQ (reference sequence). CDR3 sequence reads: CASSLTVGGAGNTIYF. DNA for the CDR3: TGTGCTAGCAGCTTAACGGTTGGAGGGGCTGGAAACACCATATATTTT.

In its sample, this clonotype was seen a few times. V and J are TRBV27 and TRBJ1-5; D remains unclear. CDR1 is MNHEY, CDR2 SMNVEV, per germline (reference sequence). The CDR3 contains 14 residues. The V end was cut by 5 bases, the J end by 4 bases, with 12 bases between. This CDR3 reads CASSGGWGNQPQHF. The CDR3 DNA is TGTGCCAGCAGTGGAGGATGGGGAAATCAGCCCCAGCATTTT.

Only a few counts were recorded for this clonotype. The chain carries TRBV3-1 and TRBJ1-1; D perhaps matches TRBD1 (6 bases). The length of the CDR3 is 14 residues. The ends were cut back, 3 bases at V and 2 bases at J, with 10 bases in the middle. Germline loops: CDR1 LGHDT, CDR2 YNNKEL (reference sequence). The CDR3 sequence is CASSQAGANTEAFF. Written as DNA, the CDR3 is TGTGCCAGCAGCCAGGCAGGGGCAAACACTGAAGCTTTCTTT. Full variable domain (outside the CDR3, taken from reference TRBV3-1 and TRBJ1-1): DTAVSQTPKYLVTQMGNDKSIKCEQNLGHDTMYWYKQDSKKFLKIMFSYNNKELIINETVPNRFSPKSPDKAHLNLHINSLELGDSAVYFCASSQAGANTEAFFGQGTRLTVV.

This clonotype appeared many times. This sequence joins TRBV5-1 and TRBJ2-1; maybe TRBD2 (6 bases). This CDR3 has 15 amino acids. Germline V CDR1 and CDR2: SGHRS, YFSETQ. V lost 4 bases and J 5 bases, leaving 16 bases between the germline ends. CDR3 residues: CASSLGGRPHNEQFF. The CDR3 DNA is TGCGCCAGCAGCCTCGGAGGGAGGCCCCACAATGAGCAGTTCTTC.

This clonotype was seen more than once but under ten times. The chain links TRBV4-3 to TRBJ2-1; D is unresolved. Deletions cut 2 bases from V and 5 bases from J, with 16 bases between. The germline gives CDR1 LGHNA, CDR2 YSLEER. The CDR3 covers 16 residues. CDR3 sequence: CASSQLKTWGHNEQFF. CDR3 DNA sequence: TGCGCCAGCAGCCAACTTAAAACGTGGGGTCACAATGAGCAGTTCTTC.

This clonotype appeared many times. The chain links TRBV6-5 to TRBJ2-7, with 7 bases fitting TRBD2. The V segment lost 0 bases and the J segment 2 bases; nucleotides outside the gene matches: 7. CDR3 length equals 16 residues. Germline loops: CDR1 MNHEY, CDR2 SVGAGI. CDR3 in amino acids: CASSYSTGGRTYEQYF. The CDR3 DNA reads TGTGCCAGCAGTTACTCGACGGGGGGAAGGACCTACGAGCAGTACTTC.